This T cell receptor (beta chain) originates from a study of blood T cell repertoires in COVID-19. Recovered Cohort 3 donors showed two negative PCRs, clearance, or symptom resolution. How the authors handled the data: Reference gene primer amplification gave nucleated cell count estimates. Profiling relied on immunoSEQ multiplex PCR, and the TCRdb table lists in-frame clones only, not all of them. The V and J calls and clone size were taken over from that table, and D and trimming were inferred from the DNA. Among 100,000 to 150,000 clones, roughly 89% were seen once, and the ten largest hold roughly 4%. Germline CDR1 MDHEN, CDR2 SYDVKM. The CDR3 sequence is 14 residues long. V was shortened by 2 bases and J by 2 bases, with 10 bases between the two germline ends.

This rearrangement joins TRBV28 to TRBJ2-7; D unclear. Material: PBMCs or T cells enriched from blood (not recorded which). This sequence was found in a woman in her thirties who had recovered from COVID-19. The CDR3 reads CASSLEIPTYEQYF. The CDR3 region has the DNA TGTGCCAGCAGTTTAGAGATACCCACCTACGAGCAGTACTTC.